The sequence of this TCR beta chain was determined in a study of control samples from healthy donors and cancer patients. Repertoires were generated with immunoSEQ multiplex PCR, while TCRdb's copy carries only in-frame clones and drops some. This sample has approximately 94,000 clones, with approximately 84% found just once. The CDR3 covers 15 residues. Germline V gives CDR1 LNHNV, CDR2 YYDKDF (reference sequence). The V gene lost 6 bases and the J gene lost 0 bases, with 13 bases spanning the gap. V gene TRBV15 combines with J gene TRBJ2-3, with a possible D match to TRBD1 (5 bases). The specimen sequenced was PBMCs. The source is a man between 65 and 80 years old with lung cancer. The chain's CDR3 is CATREWGVSTDTQYF. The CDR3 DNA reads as TGTGCCACCAGGGAATGGGGCGTAAGCACAGATACGCAGTATTTT.